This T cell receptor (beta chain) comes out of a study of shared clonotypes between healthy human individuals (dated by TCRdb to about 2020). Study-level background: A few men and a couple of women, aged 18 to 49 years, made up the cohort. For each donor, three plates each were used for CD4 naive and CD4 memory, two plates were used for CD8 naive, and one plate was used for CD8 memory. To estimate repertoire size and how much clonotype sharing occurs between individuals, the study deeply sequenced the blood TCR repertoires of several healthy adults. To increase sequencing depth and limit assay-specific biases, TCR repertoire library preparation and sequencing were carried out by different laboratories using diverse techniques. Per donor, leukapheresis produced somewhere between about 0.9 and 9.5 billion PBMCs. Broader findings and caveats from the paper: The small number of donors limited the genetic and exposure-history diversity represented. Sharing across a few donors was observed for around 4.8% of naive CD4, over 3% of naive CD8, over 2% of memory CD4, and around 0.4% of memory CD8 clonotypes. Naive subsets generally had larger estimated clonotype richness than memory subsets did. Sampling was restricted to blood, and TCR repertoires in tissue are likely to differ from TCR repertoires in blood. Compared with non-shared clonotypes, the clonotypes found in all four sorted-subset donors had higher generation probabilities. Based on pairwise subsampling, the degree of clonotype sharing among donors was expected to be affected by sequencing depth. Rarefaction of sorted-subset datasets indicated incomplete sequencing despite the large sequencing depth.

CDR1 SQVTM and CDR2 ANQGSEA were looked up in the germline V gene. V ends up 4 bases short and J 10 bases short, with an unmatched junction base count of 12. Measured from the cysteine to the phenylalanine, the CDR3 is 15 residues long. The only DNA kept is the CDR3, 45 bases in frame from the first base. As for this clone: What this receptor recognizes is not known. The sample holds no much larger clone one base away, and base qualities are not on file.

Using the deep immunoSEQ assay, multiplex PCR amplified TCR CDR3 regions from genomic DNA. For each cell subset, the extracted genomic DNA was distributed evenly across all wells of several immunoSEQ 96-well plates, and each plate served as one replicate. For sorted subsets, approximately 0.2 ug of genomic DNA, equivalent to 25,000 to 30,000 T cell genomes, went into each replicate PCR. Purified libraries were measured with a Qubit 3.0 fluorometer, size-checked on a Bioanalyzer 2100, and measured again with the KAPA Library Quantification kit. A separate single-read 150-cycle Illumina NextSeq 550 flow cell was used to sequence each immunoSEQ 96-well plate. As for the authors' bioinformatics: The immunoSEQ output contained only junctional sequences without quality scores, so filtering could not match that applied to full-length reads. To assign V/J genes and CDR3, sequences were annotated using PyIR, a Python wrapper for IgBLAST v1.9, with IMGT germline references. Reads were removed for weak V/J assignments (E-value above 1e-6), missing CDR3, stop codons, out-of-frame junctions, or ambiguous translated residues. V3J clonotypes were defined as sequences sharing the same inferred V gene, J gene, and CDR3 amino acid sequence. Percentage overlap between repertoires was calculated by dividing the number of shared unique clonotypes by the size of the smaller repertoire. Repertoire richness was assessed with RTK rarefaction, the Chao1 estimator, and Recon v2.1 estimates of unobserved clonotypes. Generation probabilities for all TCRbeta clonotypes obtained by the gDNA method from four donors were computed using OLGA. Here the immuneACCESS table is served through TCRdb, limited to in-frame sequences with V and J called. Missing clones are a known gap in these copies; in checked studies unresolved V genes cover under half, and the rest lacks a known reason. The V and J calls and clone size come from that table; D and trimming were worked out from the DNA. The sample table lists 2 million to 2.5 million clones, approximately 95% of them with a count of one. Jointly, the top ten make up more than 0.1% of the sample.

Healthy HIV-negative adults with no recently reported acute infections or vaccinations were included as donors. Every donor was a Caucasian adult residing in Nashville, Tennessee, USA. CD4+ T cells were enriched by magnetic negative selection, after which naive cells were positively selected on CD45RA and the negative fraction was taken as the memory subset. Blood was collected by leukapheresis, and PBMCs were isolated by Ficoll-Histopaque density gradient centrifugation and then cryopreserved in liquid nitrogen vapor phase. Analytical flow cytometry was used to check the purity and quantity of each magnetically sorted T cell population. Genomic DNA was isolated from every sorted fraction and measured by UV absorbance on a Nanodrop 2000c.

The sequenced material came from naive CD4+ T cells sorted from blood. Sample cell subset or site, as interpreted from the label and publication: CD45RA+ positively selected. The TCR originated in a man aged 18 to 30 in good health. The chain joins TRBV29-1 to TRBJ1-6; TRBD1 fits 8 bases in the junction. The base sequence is TGCAGCGTTGCCGCGGAAGGGACAGGTCGGTCACCCCTCCACTTT. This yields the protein CSVAAEGTGRSPLHF.